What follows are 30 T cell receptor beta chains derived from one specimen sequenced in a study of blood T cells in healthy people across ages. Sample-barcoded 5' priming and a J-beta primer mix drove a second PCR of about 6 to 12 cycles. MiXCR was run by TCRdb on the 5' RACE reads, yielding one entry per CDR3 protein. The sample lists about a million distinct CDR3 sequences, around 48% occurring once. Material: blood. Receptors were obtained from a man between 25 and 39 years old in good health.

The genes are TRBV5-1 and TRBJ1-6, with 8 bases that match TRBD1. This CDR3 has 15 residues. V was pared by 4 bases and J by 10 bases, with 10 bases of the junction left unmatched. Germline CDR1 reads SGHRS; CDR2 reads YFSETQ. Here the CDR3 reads CASSPWTGLESPLHF. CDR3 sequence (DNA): TGCGCCAGCAGCCCCTGGACAGGGTTGGAGTCACCCCTCCACTTT.

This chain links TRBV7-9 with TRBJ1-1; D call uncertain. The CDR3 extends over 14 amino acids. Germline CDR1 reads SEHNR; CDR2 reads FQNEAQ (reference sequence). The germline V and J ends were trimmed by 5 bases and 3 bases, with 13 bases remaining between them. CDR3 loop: CASSIGDSDTEAFF. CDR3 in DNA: TGTGCCAGCAGCATAGGAGACTCTGACACTGAAGCTTTCTTT. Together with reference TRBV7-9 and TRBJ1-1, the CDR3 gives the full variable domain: DTGVSQNPRHKITKRGQNVTFRCDPISEHNRLYWYRQTLGQGPEFLTYFQNEAQLEKSRLLSDRFSAERPKGSFSTLEIQRTEQGDSAMYLCASSIGDSDTEAFFGQGTRLTVV.

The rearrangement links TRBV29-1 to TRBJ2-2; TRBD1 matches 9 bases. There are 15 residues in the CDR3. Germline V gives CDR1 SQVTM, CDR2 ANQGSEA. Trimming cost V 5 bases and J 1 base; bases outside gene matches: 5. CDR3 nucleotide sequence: TGCAGCGTTACGCCGGGACAGGGGAACACCGGGGAGCTGTTTTTT. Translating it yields CSVTPGQGNTGELFF.

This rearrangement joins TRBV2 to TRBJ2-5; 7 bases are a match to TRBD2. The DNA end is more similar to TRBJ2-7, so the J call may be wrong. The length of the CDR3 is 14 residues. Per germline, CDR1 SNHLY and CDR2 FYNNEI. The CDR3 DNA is TGTGCCAGCAGTGAAAGCCTAGCGGCCTACGAGCAGTACTTC. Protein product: CASSESLAAYEQYF.

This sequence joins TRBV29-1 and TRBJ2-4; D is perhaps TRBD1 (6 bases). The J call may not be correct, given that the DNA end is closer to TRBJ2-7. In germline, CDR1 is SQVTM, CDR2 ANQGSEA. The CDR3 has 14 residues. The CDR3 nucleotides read TGCAGCGTTGAGAAACTAACAGGGTCCTACGAGCAGTACTTC. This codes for CSVEKLTGSYEQYF.

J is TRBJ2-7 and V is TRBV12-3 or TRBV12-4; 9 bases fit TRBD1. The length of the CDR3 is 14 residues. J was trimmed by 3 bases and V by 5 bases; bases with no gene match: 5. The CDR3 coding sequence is TGTGCCAGCAGTGCGACAGGGGGAGACTACGAGCAGTACTTC. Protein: CASSATGGDYEQYF.

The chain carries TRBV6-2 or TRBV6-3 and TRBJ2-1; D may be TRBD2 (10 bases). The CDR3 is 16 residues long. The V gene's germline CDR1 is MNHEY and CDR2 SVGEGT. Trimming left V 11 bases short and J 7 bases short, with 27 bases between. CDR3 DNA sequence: TGTGCCTGCAATCATCTAGCGGGAGACAGGGGGAATGAGCAGTTCTTC. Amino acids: CACNHLAGDRGNEQFF.

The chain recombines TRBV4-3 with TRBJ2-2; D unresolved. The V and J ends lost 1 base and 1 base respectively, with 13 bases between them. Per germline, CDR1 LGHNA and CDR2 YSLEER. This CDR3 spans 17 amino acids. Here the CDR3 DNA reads TGCGCCAGCAGCCAAGTCGCCACGGCAGGGAACACCGGGGAGCTGTTTTTT. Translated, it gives CASSQVATAGNTGELFF.

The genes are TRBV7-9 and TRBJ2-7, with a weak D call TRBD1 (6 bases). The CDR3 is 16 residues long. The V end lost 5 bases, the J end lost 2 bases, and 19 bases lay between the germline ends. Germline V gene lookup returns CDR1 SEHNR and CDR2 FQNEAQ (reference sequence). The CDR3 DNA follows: TGTGCCAGCAGCCTTATTTCCGGGACACGAGCCTACGAGCAGTACTTC. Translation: CASSLISGTRAYEQYF.

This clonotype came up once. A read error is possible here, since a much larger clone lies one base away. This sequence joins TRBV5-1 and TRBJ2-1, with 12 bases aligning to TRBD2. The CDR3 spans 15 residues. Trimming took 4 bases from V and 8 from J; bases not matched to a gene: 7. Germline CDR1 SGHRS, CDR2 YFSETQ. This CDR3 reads CASSTSGGPSDEQFF. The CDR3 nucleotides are TGCGCCAGCAGCACTAGCGGGGGGCCAAGCGATGAGCAGTTCTTC. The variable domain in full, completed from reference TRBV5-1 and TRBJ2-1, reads KAGVTQTPRYLIKTRGQQVTLSCSPISGHRSVSWYQQTPGQGLQFLFEYFSETQRNKGNFPGRFSGRQFSNSRSEMNVSTLELGDSALYLCASSTSGGPSDEQFFGPGTRLTVL.

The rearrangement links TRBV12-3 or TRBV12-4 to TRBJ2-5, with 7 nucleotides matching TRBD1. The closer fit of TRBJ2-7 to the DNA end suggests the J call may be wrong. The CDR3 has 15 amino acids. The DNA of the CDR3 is TGTGCCAGCAGCCAAGAAGTTACAGGGGTCCACGAGCAGTACTTC. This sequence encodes CASSQEVTGVHEQYF.

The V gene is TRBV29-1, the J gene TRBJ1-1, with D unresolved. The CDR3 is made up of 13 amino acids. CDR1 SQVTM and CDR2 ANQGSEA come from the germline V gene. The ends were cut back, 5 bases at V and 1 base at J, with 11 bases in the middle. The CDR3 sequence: CSVPGLRNTEAFF. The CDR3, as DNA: TGCAGCGTTCCAGGACTGAGGAACACTGAAGCTTTCTTT.

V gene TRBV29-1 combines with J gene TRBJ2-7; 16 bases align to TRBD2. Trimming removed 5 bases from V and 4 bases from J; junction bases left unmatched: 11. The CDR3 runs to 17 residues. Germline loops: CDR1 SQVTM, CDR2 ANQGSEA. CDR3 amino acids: CSVTGTSGGAGVYEQYF. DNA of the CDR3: TGCAGCGTTACCGGGACTAGCGGGGGGGCCGGTGTGTACGAGCAGTACTTC.

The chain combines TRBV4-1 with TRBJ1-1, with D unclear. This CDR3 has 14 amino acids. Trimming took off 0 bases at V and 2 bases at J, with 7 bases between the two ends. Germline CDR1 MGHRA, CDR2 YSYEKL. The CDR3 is CASSQDYTNTEAFF. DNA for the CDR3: TGCGCCAGCAGCCAAGATTACACAAACACTGAAGCTTTCTTT.

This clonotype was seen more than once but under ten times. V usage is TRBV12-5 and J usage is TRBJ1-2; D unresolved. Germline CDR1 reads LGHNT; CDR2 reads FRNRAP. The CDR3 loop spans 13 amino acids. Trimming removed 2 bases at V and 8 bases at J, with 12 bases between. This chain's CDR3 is CASGLIPSGGYTF. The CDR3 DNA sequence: TGTGCTAGTGGTTTGATACCCTCGGGGGGCTACACCTTC.

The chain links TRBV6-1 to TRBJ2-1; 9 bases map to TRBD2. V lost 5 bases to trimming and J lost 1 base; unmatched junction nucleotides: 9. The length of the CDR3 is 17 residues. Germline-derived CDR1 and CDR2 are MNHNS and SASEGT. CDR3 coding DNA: TGTGCCAGCAGTCGGCCGACTAGCGGAGGTTCCTACAATGAGCAGTTCTTC. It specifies CASSRPTSGGSYNEQFF.

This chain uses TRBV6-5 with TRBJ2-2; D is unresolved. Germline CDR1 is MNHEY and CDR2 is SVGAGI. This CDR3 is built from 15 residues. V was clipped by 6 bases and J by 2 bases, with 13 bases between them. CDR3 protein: CASSPLRANTGELFF. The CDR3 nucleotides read TGTGCCAGCAGCCCACTAAGGGCAAACACCGGGGAGCTGTTTTTT.

The CDR3 is CASSLLGTGLGHEQYF. The CDR3 nucleotides read TGTGCCAGCAGTTTACTCGGGACGGGATTGGGGCACGAGCAGTACTTC. The rearrangement uses TRBV28 and TRBJ2-7; D possibly matches TRBD1 or TRBD2 (5 bases each). Per the germline V gene, CDR1 is MDHEN and CDR2 is SYDVKM. The CDR3 totals 16 residues. V lost 2 bases and J lost 5, with 19 bases in between.

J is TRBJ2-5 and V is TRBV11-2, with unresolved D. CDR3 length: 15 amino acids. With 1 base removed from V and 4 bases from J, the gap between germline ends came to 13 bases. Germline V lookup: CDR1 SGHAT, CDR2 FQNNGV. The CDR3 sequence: CASSLVGGRVETQYF. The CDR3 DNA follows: TGTGCCAGCAGCTTAGTTGGTGGTCGGGTAGAGACCCAGTACTTC.

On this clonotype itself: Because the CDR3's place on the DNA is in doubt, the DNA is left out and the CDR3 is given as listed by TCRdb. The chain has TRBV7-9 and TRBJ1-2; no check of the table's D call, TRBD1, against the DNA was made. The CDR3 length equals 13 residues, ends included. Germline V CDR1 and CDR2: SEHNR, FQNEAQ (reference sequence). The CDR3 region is CASSFGNGRGYTF.

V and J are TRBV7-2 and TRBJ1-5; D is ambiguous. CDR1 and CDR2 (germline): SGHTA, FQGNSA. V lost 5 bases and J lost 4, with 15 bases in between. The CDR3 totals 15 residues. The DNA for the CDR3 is TGTGCCAGCAGCACGGCCGCATGGGGTAATCAGCCCCAGCATTTT. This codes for CASSTAAWGNQPQHF.

CDR3 DNA sequence: TGTGCCAGCAGCCAAGTACAGGGTCGGTACAATGAGCAGTTCTTC. This codes for CASSQVQGRYNEQFF. The gene calls are TRBV3-1 and TRBJ2-1, with D maybe TRBD1 (6 bases). This CDR3 is built from 15 residues. Trimming cost V 1 base and J 4 bases, with 11 bases left between them. CDR1 and CDR2 from the germline V gene are LGHDT and YNNKEL (reference sequence).

CDR3 sequence: CSALRVVGKNIQYF. CDR3 coding DNA: TGCAGTGCCCTCCGGGTCGTTGGCAAAAACATTCAGTACTTC. The chain has TRBV20-1 and TRBJ2-4; D is ambiguous. CDR1 is DFQATT, CDR2 SNEGSKA, per germline (reference sequence). Trimming stripped 6 bases from V and 3 bases from J, with 15 bases between. This CDR3 contains 14 residues.

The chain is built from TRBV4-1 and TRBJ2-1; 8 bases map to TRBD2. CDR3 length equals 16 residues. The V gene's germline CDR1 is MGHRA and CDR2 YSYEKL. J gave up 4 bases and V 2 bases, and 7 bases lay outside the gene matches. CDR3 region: CASSQNSGEVYNEQFF. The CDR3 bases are TGCGCCAGCAGCCAAAATAGCGGGGAGGTGTACAATGAGCAGTTCTTC.

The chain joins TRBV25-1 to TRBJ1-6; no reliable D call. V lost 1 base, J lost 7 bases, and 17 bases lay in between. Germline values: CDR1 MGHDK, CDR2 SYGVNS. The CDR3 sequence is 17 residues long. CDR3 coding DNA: TGTGCCAGCAGTGAATCAATGGGCAGCTCGGGCAATTCACCCCTCCACTTT. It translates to CASSESMGSSGNSPLHF.

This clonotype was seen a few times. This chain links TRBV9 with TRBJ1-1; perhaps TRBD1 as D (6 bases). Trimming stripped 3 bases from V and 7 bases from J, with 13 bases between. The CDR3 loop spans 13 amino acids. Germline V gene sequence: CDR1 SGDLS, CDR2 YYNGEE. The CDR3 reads CASSARQADEAFF. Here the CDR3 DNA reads TGTGCCAGCAGCGCCCGACAGGCTGATGAAGCTTTCTTT. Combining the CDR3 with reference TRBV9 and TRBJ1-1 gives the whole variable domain DSGVTQTPKHLITATGQRVTLRCSPRSGDLSVYWYQQSLDQGLQFLIQYYNGEERAKGNILERFSAQQFPDLHSELNLSSLELGDSALYFCASSARQADEAFFGQGTRLTVV.

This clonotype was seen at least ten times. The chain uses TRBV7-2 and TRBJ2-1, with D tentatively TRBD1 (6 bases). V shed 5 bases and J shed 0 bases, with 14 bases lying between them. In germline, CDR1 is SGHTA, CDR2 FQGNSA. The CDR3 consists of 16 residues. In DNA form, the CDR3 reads TGTGCCAGCAGCCTAAGACAGGCCGGCTCCTACAATGAGCAGTTCTTC. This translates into CASSLRQAGSYNEQFF. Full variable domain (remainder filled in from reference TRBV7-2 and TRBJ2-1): GAGVSQSPSNKVTEKGKDVELRCDPISGHTALYWYRQSLGQGLEFLIYFQGNSAPDKSGLPSDRFSAERTGGSVSTLTIQRTQQEDSAVYLCASSLRQAGSYNEQFFGPGTRLTVL.

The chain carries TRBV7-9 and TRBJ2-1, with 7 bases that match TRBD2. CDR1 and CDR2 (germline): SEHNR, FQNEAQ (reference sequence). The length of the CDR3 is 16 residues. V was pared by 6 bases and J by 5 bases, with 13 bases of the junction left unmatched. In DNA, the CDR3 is TGTGCCAGCAGTACTCTATCGCGGGGGTACCACAATGAGCAGTTCTTC. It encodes CASSTLSRGYHNEQFF.

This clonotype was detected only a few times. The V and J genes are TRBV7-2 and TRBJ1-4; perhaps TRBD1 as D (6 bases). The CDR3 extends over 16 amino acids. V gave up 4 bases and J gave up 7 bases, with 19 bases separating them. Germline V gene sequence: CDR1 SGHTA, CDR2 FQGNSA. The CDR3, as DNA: TGTGCCAGCAGCTCCGAAGGGGGTATTTTCGGTGAAAAACTGTTTTTT. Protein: CASSSEGGIFGEKLFF.

CDR3 in amino acids: CASSDTVVQPQHF. The CDR3 bases are TGTGCCAGCAGTGATACAGTGGTTCAGCCCCAGCATTTT. This chain uses TRBV28 with TRBJ1-5, with D uncertain. Germline V lookup: CDR1 MDHEN, CDR2 SYDVKM. V lost 5 bases, J lost 6 bases, and 11 bases lay in between. The CDR3 has 13 residues. Using reference TRBV28 and TRBJ1-5 for the parts outside the CDR3, the full variable domain is DVKVTQSSRYLVKRTGEKVFLECVQDMDHENMFWYRQDPGLGLRLIYFSYDVKMKEKGDIPEGYSVSREKKERFSLILESASTNQTSMYLCASSDTVVQPQHFGDGTRLSIL.